The clone carrying this T cell receptor (beta chain) was recorded a few times. As yet, its antigen is unknown. The data were obtained in a study of T-cell memory formation after mild COVID-19. Study background: In these data, TCR clusters were largely donor specific. Study-level points and caveats: Contracting clones from day 15 to 85 showed balanced CD4/CD8; later expanders favored CD4+. The second-wave clones peaking on day 37 were not confirmed as SARS-CoV-2-specific.

Amplification by 5'RACE using constant-segment primers produced TCR alpha and TCR beta cDNA libraries that carried sample barcodes and UMIs. TCRdb recomputed calls from the 5' RACE reads with MiXCR, one row per CDR3 protein. The data hold roughly 300,000 distinct CDR3 sequences, with around 15% observed a single time. CDR3 length equals 15 residues. The V end was cut by 4 bases, the J end by 4 bases, with 11 bases between. In germline, CDR1 is SEHNR, CDR2 FQNEAQ (reference sequence). V and J are TRBV7-9 and TRBJ2-6; D is possibly TRBD1 (7 bases). Sequenced sample: PBMCs or a T cell subset sorted from them (not recorded which). This clonotype originated in a young man who had mild COVID-19 (a few samples of this study predate the infection). Cell type and time point are not known. The DNA of the CDR3 is TGTGCCAGCAGCTCCCAGGGGGGAGGGGCCAACGTCCTGACTTTC. Translated: CASSSQGGGANVLTF.